This T cell receptor (beta chain) came from a study of T cell responses to AZD1222 COVID-19 vaccine. The CDR3 runs to 9 residues. Germline V gene sequence: CDR1 SGHTA, CDR2 FQGNSA. Data came from immunoSEQ multiplex PCR; TCRdb stores just in-frame clones and leaves some out. The sample lists under 150,000 clones, around 94% occurring once. This chain connects TRBV7-2 to TRBJ1-1; D is unresolved. This clonotype was obtained from an adult who received the AZD1222 COVID-19 vaccine. The sequencing here drew on peripheral blood, taken 28 days after the second AZD1222 dose. This chain's CDR3 is CAAGTEAFF. The CDR3 nucleotides are TGTGCTGCGGGCACTGAAGCTTTCTTT.